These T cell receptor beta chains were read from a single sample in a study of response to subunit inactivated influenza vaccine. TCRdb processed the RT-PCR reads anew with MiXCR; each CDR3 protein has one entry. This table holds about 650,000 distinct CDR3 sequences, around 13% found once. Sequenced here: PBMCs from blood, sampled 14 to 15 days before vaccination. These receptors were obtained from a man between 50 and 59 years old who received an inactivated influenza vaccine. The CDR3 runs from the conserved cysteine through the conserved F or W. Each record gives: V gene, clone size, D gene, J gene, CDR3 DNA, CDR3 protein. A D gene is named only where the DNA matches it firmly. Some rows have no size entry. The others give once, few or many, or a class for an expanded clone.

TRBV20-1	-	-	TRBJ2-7	TGCAGTGCTAGAGTCCGGACACACGCCTACGAGCAGTACTTC	CSARVRTHAYEQYF
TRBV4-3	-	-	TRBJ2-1	TGCGCCAGCAGCCAAGATAGGACCCCGGAGCAGTTCTTC	CASSQDRTPEQFF
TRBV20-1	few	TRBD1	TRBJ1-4	TGCAGTGCTAGAGCGTTACAGGGGGCTAATGAAAAACTGTTTTTT	CSARALQGANEKLFF
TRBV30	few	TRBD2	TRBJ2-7	TGTGCCGGGAGGGATCTTTTCGGGACCTCCTACGAGCAGTACTTC	CAGRDLFGTSYEQYF
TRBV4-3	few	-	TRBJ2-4	TGCGCCAGCAGCCACGTCTTAACGAGACATCTAGCCAAAAACATTCAGTACTTC	CASSHVLTRHLAKNIQYF
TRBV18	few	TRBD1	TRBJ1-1	TGTGCCAGCGCAACAAGCGGACAGGAGGGGGGAGCTTTCTTT	CASATSGQEGGAFF
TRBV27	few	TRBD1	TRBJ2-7	TGTGCCAGCAGTTTAGGGACAGGGTGGATCTACGAGCAGTACTTC	CASSLGTGWIYEQYF
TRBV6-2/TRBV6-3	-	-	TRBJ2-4	TGTGCCAGCAGTTTTATTACCGGGAACTCAGCCAAAAACATTCAGTACTTC	CASSFITGNSAKNIQYF
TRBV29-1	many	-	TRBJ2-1	TGCAGCGTTCGAAGTCGAACCGAAACCTACAATGAGCAGTTCTTC	CSVRSRTETYNEQFF
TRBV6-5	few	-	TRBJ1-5	TGTGCCAGCAGTTACTCGAGGAATGAGCCCCAGCATTTT	CASSYSRNEPQHF
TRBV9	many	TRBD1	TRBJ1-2	TGTGCCAGCAGCGCCATACCCTCAGGGGGCTATGGCTACACCTTC	CASSAIPSGGYGYTF
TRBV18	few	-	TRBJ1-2	TGTGCCAGCTCACCGGCGCGGCTTCGAGGCTACACCTTC	CASSPARLRGYTF
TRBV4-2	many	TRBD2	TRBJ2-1	TGTGCCAGCAGCCAATCTGGACTAGCGGCTAACAATGAGCAGTTCTTC	CASSQSGLAANNEQFF
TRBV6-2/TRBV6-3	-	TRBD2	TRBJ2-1	TGTGCCAGCAGTTTCCCCGGACTAGCGGGGAGGTACAATGAGCAGTTCTTC	CASSFPGLAGRYNEQFF
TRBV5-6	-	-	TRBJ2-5	TGTGCCAGCAGCTTGGGGGAAGGTCCCCAGTACTTC	CASSLGEGPQYF
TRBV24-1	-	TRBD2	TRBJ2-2	TGTGCCACCAGTGATTCAAGTCTAGCGGGGGGTGAGCTGTTTTTT	CATSDSSLAGGELFF
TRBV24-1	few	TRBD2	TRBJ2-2	TGTGCCACCAGTACGGGACTAGCGGTACGAACCGGGGAGCTGTTTTTT	CATSTGLAVRTGELFF
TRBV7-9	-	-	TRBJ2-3	TGTGCCAGCAGCAGGCGGGGCCCTAGCACAGATACGCAGTATTTT	CASSRRGPSTDTQYF
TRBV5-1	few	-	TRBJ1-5	TGCGCCAGCAGCCCCCAGCCTAGGCGGAATAGCAATCAGCCCCAGCATTTT	CASSPQPRRNSNQPQHF
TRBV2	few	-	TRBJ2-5	TGTGCCAGCAGCGCCCCCCAAGAGACCCAGTACTTC	CASSAPQETQYF
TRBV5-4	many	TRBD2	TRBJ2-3	TGTGCCAGCAGCTTGGACCGAGCGGGAGGAATCACAGATACGCAGTATTTT	CASSLDRAGGITDTQYF
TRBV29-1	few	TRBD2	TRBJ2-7	TGCAGCGTCAAATCCCGGGGACTAGCGGGAGGTGGCGAGCAGTACTTC	CSVKSRGLAGGGEQYF
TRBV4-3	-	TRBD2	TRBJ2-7	TGCGCCAGCAGCCAGAGGACTAGCGACTACGAGCAGTACTTC	CASSQRTSDYEQYF
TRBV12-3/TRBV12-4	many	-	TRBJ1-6	TGTGCCAGCAGTCCAGACGGGGACGGGGGTTCACCCCTCCACTTT	CASSPDGDGGSPLHF
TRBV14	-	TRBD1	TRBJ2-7	TGTGCCAGCAGCCCCTCCCGGACAGGACGATATTCCAATTCCTACGAGCAGTACTTC	CASSPSRTGRYSNSYEQYF
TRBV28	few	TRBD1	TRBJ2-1	TGTGCCAGCAGTTTAGTACAGGGGGTGGACTACTACAATGAGCAGTTCTTC	CASSLVQGVDYYNEQFF
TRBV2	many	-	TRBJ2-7	TGTGCCAGCACGGGGGGCGCATACGAGCAGTACTTC	CASTGGAYEQYF
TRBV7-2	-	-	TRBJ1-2	TGTGCCACCATCGCCAATGTAGTCAGGCGTTTTTGCTACACCTTC	CATIANVVRRFCYTF
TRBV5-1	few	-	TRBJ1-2	TGCGCCAGCAGCTTGGGGACAGATACTAACTATGGCTACACCTTC	CASSLGTDTNYGYTF
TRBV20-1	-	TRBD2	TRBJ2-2	TGCAGTGCTAGAGGGGACTACCACACCGGGGAGCTGTTTTTT	CSARGDYHTGELFF
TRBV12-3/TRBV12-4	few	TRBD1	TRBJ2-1	TGTGCCAGCGGACCTATTCGGACAGGGGAGCAGTTCTTC	CASGPIRTGEQFF
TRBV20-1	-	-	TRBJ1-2	TGCAGTGCTAGAACGAAGAGGGTCAGCGGCTACACCTTC	CSARTKRVSGYTF
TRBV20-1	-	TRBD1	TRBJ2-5	TGCAGTGCCAAAACCGGGACAGTACAAGGAGAGACCCAGTACTTC	CSAKTGTVQGETQYF